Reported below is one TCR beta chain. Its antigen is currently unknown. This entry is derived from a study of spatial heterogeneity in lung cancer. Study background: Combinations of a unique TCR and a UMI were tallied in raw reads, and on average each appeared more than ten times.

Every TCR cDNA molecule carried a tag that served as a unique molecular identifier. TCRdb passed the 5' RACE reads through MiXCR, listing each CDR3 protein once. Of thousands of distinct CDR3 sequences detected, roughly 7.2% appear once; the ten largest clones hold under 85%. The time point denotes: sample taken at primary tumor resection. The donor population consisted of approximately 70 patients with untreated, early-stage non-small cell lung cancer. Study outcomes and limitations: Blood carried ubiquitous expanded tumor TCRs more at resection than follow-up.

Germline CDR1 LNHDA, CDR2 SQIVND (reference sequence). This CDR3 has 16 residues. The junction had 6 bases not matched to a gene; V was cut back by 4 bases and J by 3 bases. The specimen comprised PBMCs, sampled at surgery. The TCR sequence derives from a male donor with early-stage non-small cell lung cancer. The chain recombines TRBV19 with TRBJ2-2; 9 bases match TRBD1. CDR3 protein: CASSRGQGIYTGELFF. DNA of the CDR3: TGTGCCAGTAGTAGGGGACAGGGAATTTACACCGGGGAGCTGTTTTTT.